The rows below give T cell receptor beta chains drawn from one sample of a study of T cell responses to AZD1222 COVID-19 vaccine. Libraries were prepared by immunoSEQ multiplex PCR; TCRdb keeps only in-frame clonotypes and omits some of them. The sample holds about 140,000 clones, 90% to 95% seen once. The sequences come from peripheral blood, collected on day 0 of AZD1222 vaccination. All receptors come from an adult in good health. Each CDR3 is given with its conserved first and last residue. The D gene is left open where the match is weak. A clone size is listed for some rows: how often the clone was seen (once, few, many), or a class if it is expanded.

TRBJ2-5	TRBV6-5	TRBD2	-	TGTGCCAGCAGGACTAGCGGCAGCGGAGAGACCCAGTACTTC	CASRTSGSGETQYF
TRBJ2-1	TRBV6-5	TRBD2	-	TGTGCCAGCAGTTCGACTAGCGGGAGTAATGAGCAGTTCTTC	CASSSTSGSNEQFF
TRBJ2-2	TRBV7-6	-	-	TGTGCCAGCAGCACCCTGGCGCCCTCTACTATGCCCGGGGAGCTGTTTTTT	CASSTLAPSTMPGELFF
TRBJ1-1	TRBV4-3	-	few	TGCGCCAGCAGCCAGGACAGGAACACTGAAGCTTTCTTT	CASSQDRNTEAFF
TRBJ1-2	TRBV20-1	-	-	TGCAGTGCGAGTCTCCGGACAGACTATGGCTACACCTTC	CSASLRTDYGYTF
TRBJ1-3	TRBV7-2	-	once	TGTGCCAGCAGCTTAGATGGTCCTGGAAACACCATATATTTT	CASSLDGPGNTIYF
TRBJ2-7	TRBV13	-	-	TGTGCCAGCAGCTTAGAGGGCAGGGGTTCGGGCGAGCAGTACTTC	CASSLEGRGSGEQYF
TRBJ2-3	TRBV10-2	TRBD2	-	TGCGCCAGCAGGCCCTCATTCCGGCGGGGGGGAACAGATACGCAGTATTTT	CASRPSFRRGGTDTQYF
TRBJ1-2	TRBV5-1	-	-	TGCGCCAGCAGCCCTTCGGACCTTTATGGCTACTCCTTC	CASSPSDLYGYSF
TRBJ2-3	TRBV11-1	-	-	TGTGCCAGCAGCTTTGACACAGGAAAAAGCACAGATACGCAGTATTTT	CASSFDTGKSTDTQYF
TRBJ2-7	TRBV12-3/TRBV12-4	-	few	TGTGCCAGCAGTTTCTCCTACGAGCAGTACTTC	CASSFSYEQYF
TRBJ2-2	TRBV5-4	-	-	TGTGCCAGCAGCATTAAAGCCGGGGAGCTGTTTTTT	CASSIKAGELFF
TRBJ2-7	TRBV4-2	-	-	TGTGCCAGCAGCCAGGGTTGGACTATGGATGGCTCCGAGCAGTACTTC	CASSQGWTMDGSEQYF
TRBJ2-5	TRBV10-3	TRBD1	-	TGTGCCATCAGTGACTGGACAGGGCTCCAAGAGACCCAGTACTTC	CAISDWTGLQETQYF
TRBJ1-5	TRBV12-5	-	-	TGTGCTAGTGGTTTGGTAACGGGCAGGGTTCAGGAGCCCCAGCATTTT	CASGLVTGRVQEPQHF
TRBJ2-3	TRBV11-2	-	-	TGTGCCAGCAGCTTAGACTTCACAGATACGCAGTATTTT	CASSLDFTDTQYF
TRBJ2-7	TRBV4-1	-	-	TGCGCCAGCAGCCAAGATGGAGCCAGGCGGTTTTCAAGCGAGCAGTACTTC	CASSQDGARRFSSEQYF
TRBJ1-1	TRBV6-5	-	-	TGTGCCAGCAGTTACTGGACGGGGAACACTGAAGCTTTCTTT	CASSYWTGNTEAFF
TRBJ2-5	TRBV7-3	-	few	TGTGCCAGCAGCTTAAGCAGACAAGAGACCCAGTACTTC	CASSLSRQETQYF
TRBJ1-2	TRBV12-5	-	-	TGTGCTAGTGGTTTAGTGTCGGGGAACCTACGGTATGGCTACACCTTC	CASGLVSGNLRYGYTF
TRBJ1-4	TRBV4-3	-	-	TGCGCCAGCAGCCCCCAAGGGACATCCGAAAAACTGTTTTTT	CASSPQGTSEKLFF
TRBJ2-4	TRBV2	TRBD2	-	TGTGCCAGCAGTGAACTTGGACTAGCGGGGAAAAACATTCAGTACTTC	CASSELGLAGKNIQYF
TRBJ2-1	TRBV28	TRBD2	-	TGTGCCAGCAGTCTCTTTGGGCTAGCGGGAGGGTCCGCCTACAATGAGCAGTTCTTC	CASSLFGLAGGSAYNEQFF
TRBJ2-5	TRBV27	-	-	TGTGCCAGCGCGTCGGGGCGGAGGGAGACCCAGTACTTC	CASASGRRETQYF
TRBJ1-5	TRBV14	TRBD1	-	TGTGCCAGTCAGACAGGGTGGGGTCAGCCCCAGCATTTT	CASQTGWGQPQHF
TRBJ2-3	TRBV30	-	-	TGTGCCTGGACTCCGACCACAGATACGCAGTATTTT	CAWTPTTDTQYF
TRBJ2-1	TRBV2	TRBD2	-	TGTGCCAGCACTAGCGGGGGGAGCTCCTACAATGAGCAGTTCTTC	CASTSGGSSYNEQFF
TRBJ2-7	TRBV30	TRBD2	-	TGTGCCTGGAGCCTAGCGGGAGGCTACGAGCAGTACTTC	CAWSLAGGYEQYF
TRBJ2-5	TRBV5-6	TRBD2	once	TGTGCCAGCAGCCTCGGGACTAGCGGGGGGCTACAAGAGACCCAGTACTTC	CASSLGTSGGLQETQYF
TRBJ1-6	TRBV28	-	-	TGTGCTAGCAGCCCCAATAATAATTCACCCCTCCACTTT	CASSPNNNSPLHF
TRBJ2-5	TRBV7-9	-	-	TGTGCCAGCAGACCAGGGCATCGGGGCCCCAAACAAGAGACCCAGTACTTC	CASRPGHRGPKQETQYF
TRBJ1-6	TRBV18	-	few	TGTGCCAGCTCAGGCAGGGCCTCACCCCTCCACTTT	CASSGRASPLHF
TRBJ1-2	TRBV7-6	-	-	TGTGCCAGCAGCTTAAAACAGGGAGATGGCTACACCTTC	CASSLKQGDGYTF
TRBJ1-3	TRBV11-2	TRBD1	-	TGTGCCAGCAGTGTGCGACAGGGTGGAAACACCATATATTTT	CASSVRQGGNTIYF
TRBJ2-1	TRBV9	-	once	TGTGCCAGCAGCGCGCACAGGGCCCGGGTCAATGAGCAGTTCTTC	CASSAHRARVNEQFF
TRBJ2-6	TRBV10-3	-	-	TGTGCCATCAGGGGACCCTCTGGGGCCAACGTCCTGACTTTC	CAIRGPSGANVLTF
TRBJ1-2	TRBV6-5	-	-	TGTGCCAGCAGTTACGGGGGAAGTGGATATGTGGGCTACACCTTC	CASSYGGSGYVGYTF
TRBJ1-5	TRBV18	-	-	TGTGCCAGCTCATTGGGCCTCAATCAGCCCCAGCATTTT	CASSLGLNQPQHF
TRBJ2-7	TRBV2	TRBD1	-	TGTGCCAAACATCGGGGACAGGCCCCCTACGAGCAGTACTTC	CAKHRGQAPYEQYF
TRBJ2-2	TRBV4-2	-	-	TGTGCCAGCACCGACCGACTGGGCGCGAACACCGGGGAGCTGTTTTTT	CASTDRLGANTGELFF
TRBJ1-5	TRBV7-9	-	few	TGTGCCAGCAGCTTAGCGCAGGGCCCCAATCAGCCCCAGCATTTT	CASSLAQGPNQPQHF
TRBJ1-4	TRBV19	-	-	TGTGCCAGTAGTATACGGGGAGGGGGGAGTGAAAAACTGTTTTTT	CASSIRGGGSEKLFF